Reported below is one T cell receptor beta chain. Its antigen is not yet known. Base qualities are not at hand, and no much larger clone is one base apart. Hyperthyroidism patients were newly diagnosed, with disease duration under 2 months, and aged 18 to 65 years. Patients with uncontrolled infections, other autoimmune diseases, pregnancy or lactation were excluded. Clinical symptoms, serum thyroxine and TRAb, thyroid ultrasound, and orbital computed tomography formed the basis for the diagnoses. Blood from progressor patients was collected at the time of first diagnosis with hyperthyroidism, before any ophthalmopathy symptoms had appeared. PBMCs were separated from 10 ml of fresh peripheral blood using Ficoll-Paque density gradient centrifugation. Patients classed as progressors first received a Graves' hyperthyroidism diagnosis and then went on to develop ophthalmopathy during follow-up. Total RNA was extracted with Trizol reagent, and quality was checked on an Agilent 2100 Bioanalyzer.

The TCR beta CDR3 regions were amplified from RNA transcripts. The TCR CDR3 was subjected to a first round of RT-PCR using the HTBI primer set and the Qiagen OneStep RT-PCR kit. Libraries were constructed in a second round of multiplex PCR, after which size selection and purification were performed. Libraries were sequenced paired-end with 100 bp reads on an Illumina HiSeq2000. The original pipeline was this. SOAPnuke was used to process the raw data, with reads discarded if the reads contained adapters or uncalled bases, had a mean Phred below 15, or lacked an exact constant-primer or identifier match. COPE v1.2.5 was used to merge the high-quality paired reads, and each unique nucleotide sequence was defined as a clonotype. MiTCR v1.1 was used to align clonotypes to the IMGT TRBV, TRBD and TRBJ reference segments. The analysis was restricted to V-J combinations with a frequency above 0.0001, which together covered about 99% of the repertoires. The TCS score was defined as the ratio of F50 (clonal expansion) to E x V (chaos), calculated using BLOSUM62-based TCRdist between CDR3 peptides within each V-J. Welch's t-statistics and random forest reduced fewer than 600 V-J features to 13, which were used in a naive Bayes classifier (R e1071). TCRdb reworked the public reads: Q25 trimming with fastp, MiXCR clone assembly, productive beta chains retained. Here each entry gathers all rows of one CDR3 protein and keeps the most common genes and DNA. TCRdb, not the original authors, processed these V and J calls. The sample records 370,000 or so distinct CDR3 sequences, roughly 14% of which are singletons. The ten most abundant clones make up around 20% of the sample.

The junction carries 6 bases between V and J, which are trimmed by 2 bases and 5 bases respectively. The germline V gene encodes CDR1 MNHEY and CDR2 SVGAGI. Including the terminal cysteine and phenylalanine, the CDR3 comprises 12 residues. Left in the record is the CDR3 DNA by itself, 36 bases read in frame from the first base. The source of the sample is a study of T cells in Graves' hyperthyroidism and ophthalmopathy (dated by TCRdb to between 2018 and 2021). About the full investigation: Peripheral blood samples were taken at the time of initial diagnosis, prior to any treatment. The approximately 97 discovery patients were randomly divided into training and test sets at a 7:3 ratio. Thyroid tissue and blood T-cell repertoires from six Graves' hyperthyroidism patients were also compared in the study. The paper reports TCR Vbeta CDR3 sequencing of some 140 peripheral blood samples: under 45 ophthalmopathy, roughly 80 hyperthyroidism and around 17 progressor patients. Once sampling was done, hyperthyroidism patients were given methimazole at a starting dose of 30 mg daily, whereas ophthalmopathy patients were given high-dose intravenous methylprednisolone. Prospective prediction of ophthalmopathy was tested in an independent validation cohort of 18 hyperthyroidism patients and around 16 patients who later progressed to ophthalmopathy. To identify distinguishing TCR V-J signatures, a discovery cohort of about 100 patients was used, comprising approximately 40 with Graves' ophthalmopathy and 55 to 65 with stable Graves' hyperthyroidism. Overall study results and their limits: Ophthalmopathy was separated from stable hyperthyroidism by a 13 V-J signature model, with approximately 85% sensitivity and about 81% specificity obtained in cross-validation and 80%/75% obtained in testing. Blood samples also contained most of the expanded thyroid clonotypes (frequency above 0.001), which suggests that blood repertoires may reflect thyroid immune responses. Sample size was not statistically predetermined, and investigators were not blinded to group allocation. In validation, the model predicted progression to ophthalmopathy with 65% to 71% sensitivity and 72.22% specificity, a median of around six months before onset.

The chain is assembled from TRBV6-5 and TRBJ1-2, with the D gene not clear enough to name. The receptor was derived from a young man with Graves' hyperthyroidism that later progressed to Graves' ophthalmopathy. Specimen: blood. The nucleotide sequence is TGTGCCAGCAGTTACAGGGAGTATGGCTACACCTTC. Its protein is CASSYREYGYTF.